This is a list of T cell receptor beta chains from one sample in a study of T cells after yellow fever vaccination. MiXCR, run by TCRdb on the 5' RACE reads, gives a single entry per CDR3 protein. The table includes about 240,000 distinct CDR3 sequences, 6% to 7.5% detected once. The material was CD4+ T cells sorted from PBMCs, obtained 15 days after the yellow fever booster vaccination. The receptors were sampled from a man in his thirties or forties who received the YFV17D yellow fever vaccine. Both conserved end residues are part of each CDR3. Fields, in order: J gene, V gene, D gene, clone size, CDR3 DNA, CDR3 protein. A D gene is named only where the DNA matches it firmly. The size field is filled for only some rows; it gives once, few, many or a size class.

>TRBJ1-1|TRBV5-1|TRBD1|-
TGCGCCAGCAGCTCGGGGGACAGGGTGGCCACTGAAGCTTTCTTT
CASSSGDRVATEAFF
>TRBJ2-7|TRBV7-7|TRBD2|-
TGTGCTAGCAGCCCCAGCCTAGCGGGAAGCTCCTACGAGCAGTACTTC
CASSPSLAGSSYEQYF
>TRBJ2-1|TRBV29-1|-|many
TGCAGCGTGGACTACCTCGATGAGCAGTTCTTC
CSVDYLDEQFF
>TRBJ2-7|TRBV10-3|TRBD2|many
TGTGCCATCAGTGAGGGTCTAGCGGGAACCTACGAGCAGTACTTC
CAISEGLAGTYEQYF
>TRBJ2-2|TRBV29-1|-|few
TGCAGCGTTCGAGAGGGCGGCACCGGGGAGCTGTTTTTT
CSVREGGTGELFF
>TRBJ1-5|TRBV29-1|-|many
TGCAGCGTTGAAGGGGGAGGGCCAGGCCAGCCCCAGCATTTT
CSVEGGGPGQPQHF
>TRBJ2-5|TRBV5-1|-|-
TGCGCCAGCAGCTTGGAAGGGCGCCAAGAGACCCAGTACTTC
CASSLEGRQETQYF
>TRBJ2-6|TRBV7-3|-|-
TGTGCCAGCAGCTTGGACAGCGTCTTTGGCTCTGGGGCCAACGTCCTGACTTTC
CASSLDSVFGSGANVLTF
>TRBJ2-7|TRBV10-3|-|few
TGTGCCATCAGTGAAGATTGGGGCGAAGAAGGGTACGAGCAGTACTTC
CAISEDWGEEGYEQYF
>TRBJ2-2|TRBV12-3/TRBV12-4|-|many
TGTGCCAGCAGATGGGGCACCGGGGAGCTGTTTTTT
CASRWGTGELFF
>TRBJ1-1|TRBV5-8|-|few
TGTGCCAGCAGCACCCTTACAGGGCGGACTGAAGCTTTCTTT
CASSTLTGRTEAFF
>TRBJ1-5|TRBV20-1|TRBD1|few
TGCAGTGCCCCGCCCGCGACAGGGGGAGGGCAGCCCCAGCATTTT
CSAPPATGGGQPQHF
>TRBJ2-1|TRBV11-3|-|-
TGTGCCAGCAGCATCCGGGCTCAGCGTGGCAATGAGCAGTTCTTC
CASSIRAQRGNEQFF
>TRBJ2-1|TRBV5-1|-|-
TGCGCCAGCAGCCCCAGAGCGAATGAGCAGTTCTTC
CASSPRANEQFF
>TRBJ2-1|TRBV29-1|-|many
TGCAGCGGATCCGGCTACAATGAGCAGTTCTTC
CSGSGYNEQFF
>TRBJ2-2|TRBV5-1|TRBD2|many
TGCGCCAGCAGCTTCGGACTAGCGGGAGTGGGCAGGGAGCTGTTTTTT
CASSFGLAGVGRELFF
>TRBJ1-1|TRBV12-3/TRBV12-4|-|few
TGTGCCAGCAGTTCCTGGAGGGGCACTGAAGCTTTCTTT
CASSSWRGTEAFF
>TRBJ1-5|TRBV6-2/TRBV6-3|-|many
TGTGCCAGCAGTTACACCAATCAGCCCCAGCATTTT
CASSYTNQPQHF
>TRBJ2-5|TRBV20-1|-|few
TGCAGTGCCAATTTCCGGGGTACCACCCAAGAGACCCAGTACTTC
CSANFRGTTQETQYF
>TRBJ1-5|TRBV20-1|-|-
TGCAGTGCTAGAGAGGGCGCCGGTGAAAATCAGCCCCAGCATTTT
CSAREGAGENQPQHF
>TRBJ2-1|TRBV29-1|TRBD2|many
TGCAGCGTCGCCACTGTAGCGGGAGGGCCGACCAATGAGCAGTTCTTC
CSVATVAGGPTNEQFF
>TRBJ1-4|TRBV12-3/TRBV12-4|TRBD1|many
TGTGCCAGCAGCCAGGGGGACAAAGAAAAACTGTTTTTT
CASSQGDKEKLFF
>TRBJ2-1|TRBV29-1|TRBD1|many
TGCAGCGTTCGGACAGGACTGGGGCAGTTCTTC
CSVRTGLGQFF
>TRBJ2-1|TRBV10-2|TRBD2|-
TGCGCCAGCAGTTCATCTGGTCGGGGTAGCGGGAGGCCCAATGAGCAGTTCTTC
CASSSSGRGSGRPNEQFF
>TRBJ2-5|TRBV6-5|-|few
TGTGCCAGCAGGCAGGGTGTCCAAGAGACCCAGTACTTC
CASRQGVQETQYF